Listed below are T cell receptor beta chains from one sample, sequenced in a study of T cells after yellow fever vaccination. TCRdb reanalysed the 5' RACE reads using MiXCR and keeps one entry per CDR3 protein. Of 200,000 to 300,000 distinct CDR3 sequences in the sample, over 10% were seen once. Source: CD4+ T cells sorted from PBMCs, taken 45 days after the yellow fever booster vaccination. These receptors were taken from a man aged 25-40 years who received the YFV17D yellow fever vaccine. Both conserved end residues are part of each CDR3. The order of the fields is D gene, V gene, clone size, J gene, CDR3 protein, CDR3 DNA. The D gene is left open where the match is weak. Clone size, where shown, is once, few, many, or a class for clones that have expanded.

>TRBD1|TRBV10-3|few|TRBJ2-1
CAISESGDRGLFEFF
TGTGCCATCAGTGAGTCGGGGGACAGGGGCCTTTTCGAGTTCTTC
>TRBD1|TRBV5-1|few|TRBJ2-3
CASKSGTGNLQTQYF
TGCGCCAGCAAAAGCGGGACAGGGAATTTGCAGACGCAGTATTTT
>TRBD2|TRBV5-1|.|TRBJ2-2
CASSPGLAGHNTGELFF
TGCGCCAGCAGCCCAGGACTAGCGGGCCATAACACCGGGGAGCTGTTTTTT
>TRBD1|TRBV4-3|few|TRBJ2-3
CASSQGNRGDHNQGTQYF
TGCGCCAGCAGCCAAGGCAACAGGGGAGACCACAATCAGGGTACGCAGTATTTT
>.|TRBV6-5|.|TRBJ1-2
CASSLRSSQGRHGYTF
TGTGCCAGCAGTTTACGATCTTCACAGGGTCGCCATGGCTACACCTTC
>TRBD1|TRBV6-2/TRBV6-3|few|TRBJ2-5
CASSYSRRLTGETQYF
TGTGCCAGCAGTTACTCGAGGCGACTGACAGGGGAGACCCAGTACTTC
>.|TRBV6-6|.|TRBJ1-5
CASSELGFQPQHF
TGTGCCAGCAGCGAACTGGGCTTTCAGCCCCAGCATTTT
>.|TRBV27|.|TRBJ2-7
CASSSWDLGEQYF
TGTGCCAGCAGTTCATGGGACCTGGGAGAGCAGTACTTC
>TRBD2|TRBV7-9|.|TRBJ2-7
CASSSRLGLAGVHEQYF
TGTGCCAGCAGCTCCCGCCTGGGACTAGCGGGAGTCCACGAGCAGTACTTC
>TRBD2|TRBV10-1|.|TRBJ2-7
CASSRGSGRGEQYF
TGCGCCAGCAGTCGGGGTAGCGGGAGAGGTGAGCAGTACTTC
>.|TRBV20-1|.|TRBJ1-4
CSARKARITATNEKLFF
TGCAGTGCTAGGAAAGCCCGGATTACCGCAACTAATGAAAAACTGTTTTTT
>.|TRBV19|.|TRBJ1-1
CASKGAWSTEAFF
TGTGCCAGTAAAGGAGCCTGGAGTACTGAAGCTTTCTTT
>TRBD1|TRBV7-8|.|TRBJ2-1
CASSIPGTGSNEQFF
TGTGCCAGCAGCATCCCCGGGACAGGGAGCAATGAGCAGTTCTTC
>TRBD2|TRBV29-1|many|TRBJ2-1
CSVGTSGRGAYNEQFF
TGCAGCGTTGGGACTAGCGGGAGAGGCGCCTACAATGAGCAGTTCTTC
>.|TRBV18|.|TRBJ2-5
CASSLGQTQETQYF
TGTGCCAGCTCACTGGGGCAGACCCAAGAGACCCAGTACTTC
>.|TRBV5-1|.|TRBJ1-5
CASSPDGVGNQPQHF
TGCGCCAGCAGCCCGGACGGGGTTGGCAATCAGCCCCAGCATTTT
>TRBD2|TRBV20-1|few|TRBJ2-1
CSARPGGRLDYNEQFF
TGCAGTGCTAGACCGGGGGGGAGACTAGATTACAATGAGCAGTTCTTC
>.|TRBV6-1|few|TRBJ2-3
CASSLLGTDQSTDTQYF
TGTGCCAGCAGCCTACTGGGGACCGATCAGAGCACAGATACGCAGTATTTT
>TRBD1|TRBV7-2|.|TRBJ2-1
CASSYSRTGTYNEQFF
TGTGCCAGCAGTTACAGCCGGACAGGGACCTACAATGAGCAGTTCTTC
>TRBD1|TRBV7-9|.|TRBJ2-3
CASSMDRGTDTQYF
TGTGCCAGCAGCATGGACAGGGGAACAGATACGCAGTATTTT
>.|TRBV3-1|few|TRBJ1-5
CASSQYKDQPQHF
TGTGCCAGCAGCCAATATAAGGATCAGCCCCAGCATTTT
>TRBD2|TRBV6-2/TRBV6-3|.|TRBJ2-1
CASSSTSGRGPFF
TGTGCCAGCAGTTCGACTAGCGGGAGGGGGCCGTTCTTC
>TRBD1|TRBV24-1|once|TRBJ2-5
CATTTGVEETQYF
TGTGCCACAACTACAGGGGTGGAAGAGACCCAGTACTTC
>TRBD2|TRBV5-1|.|TRBJ2-1
CASSLTLTSGTYNEQFF
TGCGCCAGCAGCTTGACACTTACTAGCGGGACCTACAATGAGCAGTTCTTC
>.|TRBV9|few|TRBJ2-3
CASSVAFQADTQYF
TGTGCCAGCAGCGTAGCCTTCCAAGCGGATACGCAGTATTTT
>TRBD2|TRBV18|.|TRBJ2-1
CASSSLGGGGNNEQFF
TGTGCCAGCTCCAGCCTCGGGGGGGGCGGCAACAATGAGCAGTTCTTC
>.|TRBV2|few|TRBJ1-4
CASIGDITTNEKLFF
TGTGCCAGCATTGGGGACATCACAACTAATGAAAAACTGTTTTTT
>.|TRBV20-1|few|TRBJ2-1
CSAIEDYNEQFF
TGCAGTGCTATAGAGGACTACAATGAGCAGTTCTTC
>.|TRBV7-2|.|TRBJ2-1
CASSLGANQFF
TGTGCCAGCAGCTTAGGGGCCAATCAGTTCTTC
>TRBD1|TRBV18|.|TRBJ2-3
CASSPRQGKSTDTQYF
TGTGCCAGCTCTCCCCGACAGGGCAAGAGCACAGATACGCAGTATTTT
>TRBD2|TRBV20-1|few|TRBJ2-3
CSARIAAGDGDTQYF
TGCAGTGCTAGAATCGCCGCGGGAGATGGAGATACGCAGTATTTT
>.|TRBV5-1|few|TRBJ1-2
CASRDLYGYTF
TGCGCCAGCCGGGATCTCTATGGCTACACCTTC
>.|TRBV7-8|.|TRBJ2-7
CASSLSDGRQFSPYEQYF
TGTGCCAGCAGCCTTAGTGACGGTCGACAGTTTTCACCCTACGAGCAGTACTTC
>.|TRBV10-1|few|TRBJ2-3
CASSEPTRGEDTQYF
TGCGCCAGCAGTGAGCCCACCCGCGGGGAGGATACGCAGTATTTT
>TRBD2|TRBV20-1|.|TRBJ2-1
CSARGLAGAVEQFF
TGCAGTGCTAGAGGGCTAGCGGGAGCCGTTGAGCAGTTCTTC
>.|TRBV20-1|.|TRBJ2-3
CSAEGPRRLTDTQYF
TGCAGTGCAGAGGGTCCTCGTCGATTAACAGATACGCAGTATTTT
>.|TRBV11-2|few|TRBJ2-1
CASSLEGFGEQFF
TGTGCCAGCAGCTTAGAAGGGTTCGGGGAGCAGTTCTTC
>TRBD1|TRBV20-1|.|TRBJ2-7
CSARWTGLDEQYF
TGCAGTGCTAGATGGACAGGGCTCGACGAGCAGTACTTC
>.|TRBV20-1|.|TRBJ2-2
CSATNRDTGELFF
TGCAGTGCTACCAACAGGGACACCGGGGAGCTGTTTTTT
>.|TRBV5-1|few|TRBJ1-6
CASSPGHSPLHF
TGCGCCAGCAGCCCGGGGCATTCACCCCTCCACTTT
>.|TRBV7-8|.|TRBJ2-5
CASSRTGQGQTQYF
TGTGCCAGCAGCCGGACGGGGCAGGGTCAGACCCAGTACTTC
>TRBD2|TRBV4-3|.|TRBJ2-1
CASSPSLSGGSYNEQFF
TGCGCCAGCAGCCCCTCTCTGAGCGGGGGCTCCTACAATGAGCAGTTCTTC
>.|TRBV12-3/TRBV12-4|.|TRBJ2-4
CASSGGIWVSKNIQYF
TGTGCCAGCAGTGGGGGGATCTGGGTATCCAAAAACATTCAGTACTTC
>.|TRBV5-1|.|TRBJ2-7
CASSLGGGKFYEQYF
TGCGCCAGCAGCTTAGGTGGGGGAAAATTCTACGAGCAGTACTTC
>TRBD2|TRBV12-3/TRBV12-4|few|TRBJ2-5
CACSPRGGGGPGGETQYF
TGTGCCTGCAGTCCACGAGGGGGTGGCGGCCCGGGAGGGGAGACCCAGTACTTC
>TRBD1|TRBV7-9|once|TRBJ2-7
CASSGLGTGSYEQYF
TGTGCCAGCAGCGGACTGGGGACAGGGTCCTACGAGCAGTACTTC
>.|TRBV12-3/TRBV12-4|few|TRBJ1-2
CASSTLRGAHF
TGTGCCAGCAGTACCCTGCGAGGGGCCCACTTC